Listed here are 32 T cell receptor beta chains from one sample, sequenced in a study of T cell repertoires in cytomegalovirus infection. TCRdb re-analysed the reads in MiXCR, keeping a single row per CDR3 protein. The sample contains approximately 190,000 distinct CDR3 sequences, 7.5% to 10% of which appear only once. Sequencing used PBMCs. These receptors were collected from a human donor in good health (CMV status not recorded). Some clones in this sample may be carry-over from other donors' samples.

The chain carries TRBV5-1 and TRBJ2-7; TRBD2 matches at 12 bases. The V gene's germline CDR1 is SGHRS and CDR2 YFSETQ. CDR3 length equals 15 residues. V trimming: 4 bases; J trimming: 4 bases; junction bases outside the gene matches: 6. In DNA, the CDR3 is TGCGCCAGCAGCCTGAGGACTAGCGGGGCGTACGAGCAGTACTTC. Protein sequence: CASSLRTSGAYEQYF.

This clonotype occurred a few times. The rearrangement joins TRBV18 to TRBJ1-4; D unclear. CDR1 and CDR2 from the germline V gene are KGHSH and LQKENI. The V gene lost 3 bases and the J gene lost 7 bases, with 15 bases spanning the gap. The CDR3 spans 15 residues. The CDR3 DNA reads as TGTGCCAGCTCACCTGGGAGAGAGAATAGTGAAAAACTGTTTTTT. Its protein is CASSPGRENSEKLFF.

The rearrangement links TRBV27 to TRBJ2-7, with 10 bases lining up with TRBD2. This CDR3 comprises 14 residues. Per germline, CDR1 MNHEY and CDR2 SMNVEV (reference sequence). With V trimmed by 6 bases and J by 3 bases, 5 bases remained unmatched. CDR3 bases: TGTGCCAGCAGCCGAAGCGGGGGGGGCTACGAGCAGTACTTC. The encoded protein is CASSRSGGGYEQYF.

This clonotype was observed a handful of times. V gene TRBV7-2 combines with J gene TRBJ2-7; 8 bases map to TRBD1. V lost 1 base and J lost 4; bases outside the gene matches: 15. CDR3 length: 18 amino acids. Looked up from germline, CDR1 is SGHTA and CDR2 is FQGNSA. The CDR3: CASSLVGWGDRIGYEQYF. The CDR3, as DNA: TGTGCCAGCAGCTTAGTCGGCTGGGGGGACAGGATAGGATACGAGCAGTACTTC.

Many counts were recorded for this clonotype. V gene TRBV2 combines with J gene TRBJ2-7; D ambiguous. Looked up from germline, CDR1 is SNHLY and CDR2 is FYNNEI. The CDR3 runs to 14 residues. V lost 6 bases, J lost 6 bases, and 18 bases lay in between. CDR3 residues: CASSVGTTRIEQYF. Written as DNA, the CDR3 is TGTGCCAGCAGCGTTGGTACAACCCGGATCGAGCAGTACTTC. The full variable domain, with the rest looked up from reference TRBV2 and TRBJ2-7, is EPEVTQTPSHQVTQMGQEVILRCVPISNHLYFYWYRQILGQKVEFLVSFYNNEISEKSEIFDDQFSVERPDGSNFTLKIRSTKLEDSAMYFCASSVGTTRIEQYFGPGTRLTVT.

This clonotype has at least ten counts. This chain links TRBV6-2 or TRBV6-3 with TRBJ2-5, with D tentatively TRBD2 (5 bases). The V end was cut by 8 bases, the J end by 5 bases, with 15 bases between. Germline CDR1 is MNHEY and CDR2 is SVGEGT. The CDR3 has 13 residues. The CDR3 sequence is CASGGLAWETQYF. CDR3 bases: TGTGCCAGCGGCGGCCTAGCTTGGGAGACCCAGTACTTC.

This rearrangement joins TRBV29-1 to TRBJ1-2, with 7 bases identical to TRBD1. From germline, CDR1 is SQVTM and CDR2 ANQGSEA. CDR3 length: 12 residues. Trimming took 4 bases from V and 6 from J; bases not matched to a gene: 5. The CDR3 sequence: CSVGRQGNGYTF. DNA for the CDR3: TGCAGCGTTGGAAGACAGGGCAATGGCTACACCTTC.

There are many counts of this clonotype. The chain recombines TRBV6-2 or TRBV6-3 with TRBJ2-7, with D uncertain. This CDR3 region has 16 residues. Germline values: CDR1 MNHEY, CDR2 SVGEGT. V gave up 2 bases and J gave up 0 bases, with 14 bases separating them. CDR3 region: CASSYNGDVHSYEQYF. The CDR3 DNA reads as TGTGCCAGCAGTTACAATGGGGATGTTCACTCCTACGAGCAGTACTTC.

This clonotype came up many times. The V call is TRBV7-8, the J call TRBJ2-5, with D hard to call. Germline V gene sequence: CDR1 SGHVS, CDR2 FQNEAQ. V lost 1 base to trimming and J lost 5 bases, with 14 bases between them. The CDR3 spans 15 residues. The CDR3, as DNA: TGTGCCAGCAGCTTAGGTCCCGGGTCCGGTGAGACCCAGTACTTC. The encoded protein is CASSLGPGSGETQYF.

This clonotype was detected ten times or more. The chain couples TRBV7-9 to TRBJ2-6; 7 bases match TRBD1. Germline loops: CDR1 SEHNR, CDR2 FQNEAQ (reference sequence). V was clipped by 9 bases and J by 3 bases; unmatched bases: 5. The CDR3 is 14 amino acids. This CDR3 is CARDQGDGANVLTF. The CDR3, as DNA: TGTGCCAGAGACCAGGGGGATGGGGCCAACGTCCTGACTTTC. Full variable domain (rest looked up from reference TRBV7-9 and TRBJ2-6): DTGVSQNPRHKITKRGQNVTFRCDPISEHNRLYWYRQTLGQGPEFLTYFQNEAQLEKSRLLSDRFSAERPKGSFSTLEIQRTEQGDSAMYLCARDQGDGANVLTFGAGSRLTVL.

This clonotype was seen a handful of times. The CDR3 DNA reads TGTGCAACGACAGATTATAGCAATCAGCCCCAGCATTTT. This sequence encodes CATTDYSNQPQHF. The rearrangement links TRBV6-2 or TRBV6-3 to TRBJ1-5; D possibly corresponds to TRBD1 (5 bases). Germline lookup yields CDR1 MNHEY and CDR2 SVGEGT. CDR3 length equals 13 residues.

The table lists this clonotype with a few counts. The chain links TRBV28 to TRBJ2-4; unclear D gene. The germline V gene has CDR1 MDHEN and CDR2 SYDVKM. The V gene lost 3 bases and the J gene lost 5 bases, with 5 bases spanning the gap. The CDR3 has 12 residues. CDR3 DNA: TGTGCCAGCAGTTTGTCAGAAAACATTCAGTACTTC. It is translated as CASSLSENIQYF.

This clonotype was seen many times. The rearrangement uses TRBV7-2 and TRBJ1-6; D uncertain. There are 18 residues in the CDR3. V lost 0 bases to trimming and J lost 8 bases, with 20 bases between them. Per germline, CDR1 SGHTA and CDR2 FQGNSA. The CDR3 sequence: CASSLAAASFLRHSPLHF. CDR3 nucleotide sequence: TGTGCCAGCAGCTTAGCCGCCGCGTCATTCCTCCGGCATTCACCCCTCCACTTT.

This clonotype occurred many times. The chain employs TRBV7-9 and TRBJ1-2; no clear D gene. Trimming pared 5 bases from V and 2 bases from J, leaving 12 bases between. The CDR3 runs 14 residues. Per germline, CDR1 SEHNR and CDR2 FQNEAQ (reference sequence). CDR3 residues: CASSPTTPNYGYTF. The CDR3 bases are TGTGCCAGCAGCCCCACCACGCCCAACTATGGCTACACCTTC.

This clonotype was seen at least ten times. The CDR3 loop is CASSPNTGQGRYGYTF. For the CDR3, the DNA is TGCGCCAGCAGCCCGAATACAGGACAGGGAAGGTATGGCTACACCTTC. This sequence joins TRBV4-1 and TRBJ1-2, with 8 nucleotides matching TRBD1. The CDR3 has 16 residues. Germline V lookup: CDR1 MGHRA, CDR2 YSYEKL. The junction had 12 bases not matched to a gene; V was cut back by 4 bases and J by 5 bases.

This clonotype was seen ten or more times. The chain links TRBV7-2 to TRBJ1-1, with 7 positions matching TRBD1. CDR1 and CDR2 from the germline V gene are SGHTA and FQGNSA. V dropped 3 bases and J dropped 6; count of bases not matched to a gene: 10. The CDR3 is 15 amino acids. The CDR3 here is CASSFARDSHSEAFF. CDR3 DNA sequence: TGTGCCAGCAGCTTCGCGCGGGACAGTCATTCTGAAGCTTTCTTT. Together with reference TRBV7-2 and TRBJ1-1, the CDR3 gives the full variable domain: GAGVSQSPSNKVTEKGKDVELRCDPISGHTALYWYRQSLGQGLEFLIYFQGNSAPDKSGLPSDRFSAERTGGSVSTLTIQRTQQEDSAVYLCASSFARDSHSEAFFGQGTRLTVV.

This chain uses TRBV7-8 with TRBJ2-1, with a tentative D call TRBD2 (7 bases). The CDR3 extends over 12 amino acids. The germline V gene has CDR1 SGHVS and CDR2 FQNEAQ. Here the CDR3 reads CVAGASYNEQFF. CDR3 nucleotide sequence: TGTGTCGCGGGGGCGTCCTACAATGAGCAGTTCTTC.

This clonotype was recorded many times. The V and J genes are TRBV20-1 and TRBJ2-7; 9 bases align to TRBD1. The germline V gene has CDR1 DFQATT and CDR2 SNEGSKA (reference sequence). V gave up 6 bases and J gave up 5 bases; unmatched junction bases: 11. CDR3 length: 14 residues. DNA for the CDR3: TGCAGTGCGGGGGAAGGGACAGGGTTAGACGAGCAGTACTTC. This sequence encodes CSAGEGTGLDEQYF.

The J gene is TRBJ2-1, the V gene TRBV7-2; no definite D call. Per germline, CDR1 SGHTA and CDR2 FQGNSA. CDR3 length equals 14 residues. V lost 2 bases and J 6 bases, leaving 11 bases between the germline ends. CDR3 sequence: CASSLTPAPNEQFF. CDR3 sequence (DNA): TGTGCCAGCAGCTTAACCCCAGCCCCCAATGAGCAGTTCTTC. Based on the CDR3 plus reference TRBV7-2 and TRBJ2-1, the full variable domain is GAGVSQSPSNKVTEKGKDVELRCDPISGHTALYWYRQSLGQGLEFLIYFQGNSAPDKSGLPSDRFSAERTGGSVSTLTIQRTQQEDSAVYLCASSLTPAPNEQFFGPGTRLTVL.

This clonotype was observed at least ten times. The chain employs TRBV7-2 and TRBJ1-5, with D hard to call. Germline values: CDR1 SGHTA, CDR2 FQGNSA. The CDR3 length is 14 residues. Trimming took off 7 bases at V and 3 bases at J, with 13 bases between the two ends. The CDR3 reads CASTQGGDNQPQHF. The CDR3 coding sequence is TGTGCCAGCACCCAAGGTGGGGACAATCAGCCCCAGCATTTT.

This clonotype has only a few counts. This rearrangement joins TRBV14 to TRBJ2-1; 7 nucleotides align to TRBD2. The CDR3 loop spans 14 amino acids. Germline values: CDR1 SGHDN, CDR2 FVKESK. V trimming: 2 bases; J trimming: 9 bases; junction bases outside the gene matches: 7. The DNA for the CDR3 is TGTGCCAGCAGCCAAAAACTAGCGCAGGTTGAGCAGTTCTTC. Translating gives CASSQKLAQVEQFF. Full variable domain (outside the CDR3, taken from reference TRBV14 and TRBJ2-1): EAGVTQFPSHSVIEKGQTVTLRCDPISGHDNLYWYRRVMGKEIKFLLHFVKESKQDESGMPNNRFLAERTGGTYSTLKVQPAELEDSGVYFCASSQKLAQVEQFFGPGTRLTVL.

This clonotype was seen many times. V is TRBV6-2 or TRBV6-3 and J is TRBJ2-1; D gene unclear. Germline V lookup: CDR1 MNHEY, CDR2 SVGEGT. Trimming shortened V by 7 bases and J by 7 bases, and 23 bases separated the two germline ends. The CDR3 contains 16 residues. CDR3 region: CASNPVLDSSINEQFF. The CDR3 coding sequence is TGTGCCAGCAATCCGGTCCTCGACTCGTCCATTAATGAGCAGTTCTTC.

This clonotype was seen ten or more times. The V call is TRBV6-1, the J call TRBJ1-3; TRBD1 agrees at 7 bases. Per the germline V gene, CDR1 is MNHNS and CDR2 is SASEGT. With V trimmed by 6 bases and J by 3 bases, 8 bases remained unmatched. The CDR3 is 15 amino acids. The CDR3 here is CASRLGQGDGNTIYF. The DNA for the CDR3 is TGTGCCAGCAGACTGGGGCAGGGGGATGGAAACACCATATATTTT.

In this sample, this clonotype turned up a few times. This sequence joins TRBV28 and TRBJ2-1; 10 bases agree with TRBD2. Germline lookup yields CDR1 MDHEN and CDR2 SYDVKM. This CDR3 is built from 13 residues. Trimming cost V 8 bases and J 3 bases; bases outside gene matches: 1. The CDR3 loop reads CASLAGVYNEQFF. DNA of the CDR3: TGTGCCAGCCTAGCGGGGGTCTACAATGAGCAGTTCTTC.

This clonotype has at least ten counts. V gene TRBV2 combines with J gene TRBJ2-2; no clear D. V shed 5 bases and J shed 3 bases, with 13 bases lying between them. The CDR3 has 15 amino acids. Germline values: CDR1 SNHLY, CDR2 FYNNEI. The CDR3 protein is CASSRADIHTGELFF. The DNA of the CDR3 is TGTGCCAGCAGTAGGGCAGACATTCACACCGGGGAGCTGTTTTTT.

The sample holds a few counts of this clonotype. V is TRBV7-3 and J is TRBJ1-3, with TRBD1 as a possible D gene (6 bases). V was trimmed by 1 base and J by 1 base, leaving 11 bases between them. This CDR3 spans 16 amino acids. Germline values: CDR1 SGHTA, CDR2 FQGTGA. The CDR3 region is CASSLNGGWSGNTIYF. CDR3 nucleotide sequence: TGTGCCAGCAGCTTAAACGGGGGCTGGTCTGGAAACACCATATATTTT. Based on the CDR3 plus reference TRBV7-3 and TRBJ1-3, the full variable domain is GAGVSQTPSNKVTEKGKYVELRCDPISGHTALYWYRQSLGQGPEFLIYFQGTGAADDSGLPNDRFFAVRPEGSVSTLKIQRTERGDSAVYLCASSLNGGWSGNTIYFGEGSWLTVV.

The sample holds a few counts of this clonotype. The V gene is TRBV20-1, the J gene TRBJ2-3; 7 nucleotides match TRBD2. The junction had 4 bases not matched to a gene; V was cut back by 3 bases and J by 1 base. Germline lookup yields CDR1 DFQATT and CDR2 SNEGSKA (reference sequence). CDR3 size: 14 residues. CDR3 amino acids: CSARGLAGTDTQYF. The CDR3 DNA is TGCAGTGCTAGGGGGCTAGCGGGCACAGATACGCAGTATTTT.

This clonotype occurred a few times. This chain links TRBV18 with TRBJ2-1; 12 nucleotides match TRBD2. Looked up from germline, CDR1 is KGHSH and CDR2 is LQKENI. The CDR3 runs 17 residues. The ends lost 3 bases at V and 0 bases at J; junction bases unmatched: 3. Here the CDR3 reads CASSPRLAGVSYNEQFF. The CDR3 DNA sequence: TGTGCCAGCTCACCCCGACTAGCGGGAGTCTCCTACAATGAGCAGTTCTTC. The complete variable domain, with remaining parts taken from reference TRBV18 and TRBJ2-1, reads NAGVMQNPRHLVRRRGQEARLRCSPMKGHSHVYWYRQLPEEGLKFMVYLQKENIIDESGMPKERFSAEFPKEGPSILRIQQVVRGDSAAYFCASSPRLAGVSYNEQFFGPGTRLTVL.

This chain connects TRBV23-1 to TRBJ2-5; 8 nucleotides agree with TRBD2. TRBV23-1 is noted as an ORF with a role that remains uncertain. V shed 8 bases, J shed 4 bases, and the junction held 18 bases outside the gene matches. The CDR3 spans 17 residues. The CDR3 DNA reads TGCGCCAGCGCCGCGGGGGGTGATGGGGAGCTGGGAGAGACCCAGTACTTC. This sequence encodes CASAAGGDGELGETQYF.

The genes are TRBV28 and TRBJ2-1; weak D call: TRBD2 (6 bases). CDR3 size: 15 residues. Germline values: CDR1 MDHEN, CDR2 SYDVKM. Trimming took off 6 bases at V and 1 base at J, with 13 bases between the two ends. The CDR3, as DNA: TGTGCCAGCAGCGCCCCGGGACTTTCCTACAATGAGCAGTTCTTC. Translation gives CASSAPGLSYNEQFF.

This clonotype has ten or more counts. The CDR3 sequence: CASSLWGTDTQYF. CDR3 bases: TGTGCCAGCAGTCTTTGGGGCACAGATACGCAGTATTTT. The chain uses TRBV12-3 or TRBV12-4 and TRBJ2-3, with D unresolved. The V gene lost 5 bases and the J gene lost 1 base, with 7 bases spanning the gap. There are 13 residues in the CDR3.

This clonotype was observed at least ten times. The chain is built from TRBV7-2 and TRBJ2-7; D possibly matches TRBD1 or TRBD2 (5 bases each). The V gene's germline CDR1 is SGHTA and CDR2 FQGNSA. V lost 1 base and J 2 bases, leaving 12 bases between the germline ends. This CDR3 has 15 residues. The CDR3 nucleotides read TGTGCCAGCAGCTTAGACCTAACGGGACCCTACGAGCAGTACTTC. Translated, it gives CASSLDLTGPYEQYF.